This T cell receptor beta chain emerged from a study of blood T cell repertoires in COVID-19. The CDR3 is 15 residues long. V lost 5 bases and J 0 bases, leaving 11 bases between the germline ends. Germline loops: CDR1 PRHDT, CDR2 FYEKMQ (reference sequence). Clones were read by immunoSEQ multiplex PCR, and TCRdb kept only the in-frame ones, dropping some. The sample has some 90,000 clones, 80% to 90% seen once. The gene calls are TRBV13 and TRBJ2-1; D unresolved. This TCR derives from an elderly woman with acute or convalescent COVID-19. The sample was peripheral blood. The CDR3, as DNA: TGTGCCAGCAGCCATGCTCAGGTCTCCTACAATGAGCAGTTCTTC. The encoded protein is CASSHAQVSYNEQFF.